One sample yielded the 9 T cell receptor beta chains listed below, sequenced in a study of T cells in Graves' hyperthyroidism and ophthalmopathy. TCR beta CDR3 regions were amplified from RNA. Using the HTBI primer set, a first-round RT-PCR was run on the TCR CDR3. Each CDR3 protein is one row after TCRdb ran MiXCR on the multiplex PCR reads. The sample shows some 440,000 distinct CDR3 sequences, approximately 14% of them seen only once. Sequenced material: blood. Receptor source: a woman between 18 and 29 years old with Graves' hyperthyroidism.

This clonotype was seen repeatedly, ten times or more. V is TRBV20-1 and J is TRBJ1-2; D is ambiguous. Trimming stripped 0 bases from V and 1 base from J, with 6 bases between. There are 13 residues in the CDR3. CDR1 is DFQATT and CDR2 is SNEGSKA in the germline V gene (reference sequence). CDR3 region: CSARDPVNYGYTF. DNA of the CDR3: TGCAGTGCTAGAGACCCGGTTAACTATGGCTACACCTTC.

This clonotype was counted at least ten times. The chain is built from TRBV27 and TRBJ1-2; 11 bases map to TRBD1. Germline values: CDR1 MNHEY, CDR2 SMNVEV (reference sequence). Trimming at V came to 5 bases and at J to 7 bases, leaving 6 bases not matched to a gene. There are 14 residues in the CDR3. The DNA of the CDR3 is TGTGCCAGCAGTGGACAGGGGGCCTTCGGTGGCTACACCTTC. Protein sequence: CASSGQGAFGGYTF.

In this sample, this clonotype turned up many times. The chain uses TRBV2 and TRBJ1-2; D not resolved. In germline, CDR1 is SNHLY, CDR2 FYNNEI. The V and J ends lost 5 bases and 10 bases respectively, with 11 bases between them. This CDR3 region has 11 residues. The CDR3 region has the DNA TGTGCCAGCAGTAACGCTGTCCCCTACACCTTC. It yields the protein CASSNAVPYTF.

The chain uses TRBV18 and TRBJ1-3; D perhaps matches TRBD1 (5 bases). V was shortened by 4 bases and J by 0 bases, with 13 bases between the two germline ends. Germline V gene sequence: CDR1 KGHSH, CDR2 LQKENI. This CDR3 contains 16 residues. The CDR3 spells CASSLGTSSSGNTIYF. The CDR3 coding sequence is TGTGCCAGCTCACTAGGGACGTCTTCCTCTGGAAACACCATATATTTT. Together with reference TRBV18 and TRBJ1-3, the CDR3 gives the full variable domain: NAGVMQNPRHLVRRRGQEARLRCSPMKGHSHVYWYRQLPEEGLKFMVYLQKENIIDESGMPKERFSAEFPKEGPSILRIQQVVRGDSAAYFCASSLGTSSSGNTIYFGEGSWLTVV.

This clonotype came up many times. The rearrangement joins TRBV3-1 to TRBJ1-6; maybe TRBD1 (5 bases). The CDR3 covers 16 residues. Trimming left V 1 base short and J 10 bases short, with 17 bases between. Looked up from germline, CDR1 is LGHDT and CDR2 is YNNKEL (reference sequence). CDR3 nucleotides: TGTGCCAGCAGCCAAGGGGCGCACCTTGGGGGATCACCCCTCCACTTT. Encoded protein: CASSQGAHLGGSPLHF.

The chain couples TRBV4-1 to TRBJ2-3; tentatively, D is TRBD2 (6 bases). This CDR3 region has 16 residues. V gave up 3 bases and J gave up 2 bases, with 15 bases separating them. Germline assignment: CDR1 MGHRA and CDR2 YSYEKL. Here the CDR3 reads CASSQPTEDYTDTQYF. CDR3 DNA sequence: TGCGCCAGCAGCCAGCCCACCGAGGACTACACAGATACGCAGTATTTT.

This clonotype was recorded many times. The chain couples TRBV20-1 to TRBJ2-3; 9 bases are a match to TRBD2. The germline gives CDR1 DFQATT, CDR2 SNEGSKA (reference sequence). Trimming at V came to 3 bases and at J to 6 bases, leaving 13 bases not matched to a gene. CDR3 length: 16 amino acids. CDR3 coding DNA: TGCAGTGCTAGGAGCCCGGGTAGCGGGAGTGCGGATACGCAGTATTTT. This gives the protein CSARSPGSGSADTQYF.

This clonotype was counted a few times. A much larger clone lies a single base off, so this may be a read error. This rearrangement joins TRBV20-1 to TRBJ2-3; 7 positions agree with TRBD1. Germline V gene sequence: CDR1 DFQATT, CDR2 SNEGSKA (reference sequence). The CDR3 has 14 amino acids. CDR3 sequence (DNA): TGCAGTACTAGAGATTCAGGGGGATCAGATACGCAGTATTTT. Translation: CSTRDSGGSDTQYF.

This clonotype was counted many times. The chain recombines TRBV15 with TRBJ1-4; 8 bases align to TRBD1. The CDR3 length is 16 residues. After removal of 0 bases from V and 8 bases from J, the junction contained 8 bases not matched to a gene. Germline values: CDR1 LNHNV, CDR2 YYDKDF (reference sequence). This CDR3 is CATSRDIDRGWEKLFF. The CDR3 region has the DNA TGTGCCACCAGCAGAGATATCGACAGGGGATGGGAAAAACTGTTTTTT.